Reported below is one TCR beta chain. These data are taken from a study of shared clonotypes between healthy human individuals. Per germline, CDR1 KGHSH and CDR2 LQKENI. V dropped 4 bases and J dropped 4; count of bases not matched to a gene: 4. The CDR3 is 15 amino acids. The data were produced by immunoSEQ multiplex PCR, yet TCRdb's version contains in-frame clones alone and is incomplete. The sample comprises 800,000 to 1,200,000 clones, around 78% of which are singletons, and about 0.52% rests with the top ten. The chain links TRBV18 to TRBJ2-1; TRBD2 matches 10 bases. The sample was memory CD4+ T cells from PBMCs. Subset in this sample: CD45RA-negative fraction. This TCR came from a man in his late teens or twenties in good health. Some clones in this sample may be carry-over from other donors' samples. DNA for the CDR3: TGTGCCAGCTCACTGCCAGCGGGAGGGTACAATGAGCAGTTCTTC. Its protein is CASSLPAGGYNEQFF.